Sequencing of this TCR beta chain was carried out in a study of control samples from healthy donors and cancer patients. The data were produced by immunoSEQ multiplex PCR, yet TCRdb's version contains in-frame clones alone and is incomplete. The sample has roughly 92,000 clones, 86% seen once. Trimming removed 2 bases from V and 2 bases from J; junction bases left unmatched: 6. Germline CDR1 PRHDT, CDR2 FYEKMQ (reference sequence). The CDR3 loop spans 17 amino acids. The TCR comes from a woman in her forties or fifties in good health. The sequencing input was blood. The chain is built from TRBV13 and TRBJ2-1; the match to TRBD2 covers 10 bases. For the CDR3, the DNA is TGTGCCAGCAGCTTATCGGGAGCGGGAGGGCCCTACAATGAGCAGTTCTTC. Translated: CASSLSGAGGPYNEQFF.